The source of this TCR beta chain is a study of blood T cell repertoires in COVID-19. Whole-study context: Both acute and convalescent COVID-19 samples were obtained from the United States, Italy and Spain. T cells, B-cell-depleted T cells, or PBMCs provided the cDNA or gDNA that served as material.

As processed by the authors: Amplified reference gene primers provided the basis for estimating nucleated cell counts. Here immunoSEQ multiplex PCR was the method, and the copy in TCRdb shows in-frame clones only, minus some. Clone size and V and J calls were adopted from that table, with D and trimming inferred from the DNA. Counted here are around 340,000 clones, around 83% occurring once; the ten biggest clones make up 2.5% to 3%. V lost 1 base and J lost 3, with 15 bases in between. Germline V gene data show CDR1 as LGHDT and CDR2 as YNNKEL (reference sequence). The CDR3 runs to 16 residues. This receptor was identified in a man between 25 and 39 years old with active or convalescent COVID-19. The chain links TRBV3-1 (or the pseudogene TRBV3-2) to TRBJ2-5; a weak D match, TRBD1 (6 bases). Material: peripheral blood. CDR3 sequence: CASSQGGVAGEETQYF. The CDR3 nucleotides are TGTGCCAGCAGCCAAGGTGGTGTGGCAGGGGAAGAGACCCAGTACTTC.